A selection of T cell receptor beta chains follows, all from one sample in a study of prognosis after radiotherapy for stage I lung cancer. TCRdb analysed the multiplex PCR reads with MiXCR anew, one entry per CDR3 protein. The sample carries about 13,000 distinct CDR3 sequences, around 56% recorded once. The sequencing here drew on PBMCs, taken before or after stereotactic body radiation therapy (not recorded which). These receptors were taken from a donor older than 45 with non-small cell lung cancer. Both conserved end residues are part of each CDR3. A D gene is named only where the DNA matches it firmly. Clone size is not always given. Where it is, it says once, few, many or a class for expanded clones.

18 TRBJ2-1 TRBD1 many TRBV7-9 CASSLDWDRDRGYNEQFF TGTGCCAGCAGCTTAGACTGGGACAGGGACAGGGGTTACAATGAGCAGTTCTTC
14 TRBJ1-1 - medium-sized TRBV11-1 CASSSRTTGTEAFF TGTGCCAGCAGCTCACGGACAACTGGCACTGAAGCTTTCTTT
13 TRBJ2-3 - many TRBV6-4 CASSAGDTDTQYF TGTGCCAGCAGTGCGGGAGACACAGATACGCAGTATTTT
14 TRBJ2-1 - - TRBV6-1 CASTPLGLLNEQFF TGTGCCAGCACCCCCCTGGGGCTTCTGAATGAGCAGTTCTTC
15 TRBJ1-6 - - TRBV6-2/TRBV6-3 CASSRITGPKPPAHF TGTGCCAGCAGCCGAATTACAGGGCCGAAACCACCCGCCCACTTT
16 TRBJ2-1 TRBD2 - TRBV5-1 CASSWAGTTSYNEQFF TGTGCCAGCAGCTGGGCCGGGACTACATCCTACAATGAGCAGTTCTTC
14 TRBJ1-2 TRBD1 medium-sized TRBV15 CATSRTGDFYGYTF TGTGCCACCAGCAGGACAGGGGACTTCTATGGCTACACCTTC
13 TRBJ2-7 TRBD1 medium-sized TRBV27 CASSWDRGYEQYF TGTGCCAGCAGTTGGGACAGGGGGTACGAGCAGTACTTC
15 TRBJ2-2 TRBD2 - TRBV18 CASSPPGGKTGELFF TGTGCCAGCTCACCCCCCGGGGGGAAAACCGGGGAGCTGTTTTTT
13 TRBJ2-3 - - TRBV2 CASILVGVNTQYF TGTGCCAGCATCCTAGTTGGGGTAAATACGCAGTATTTT
14 TRBJ2-5 TRBD2 many TRBV20-1 CSASPSGRPETQYF TGCAGTGCTAGCCCTAGCGGGAGGCCAGAGACCCAGTACTTC
15 TRBJ2-3 TRBD1 - TRBV20-1 CSAEGQGVSKDTQYF TGCAGTGCAGAAGGACAGGGGGTGAGCAAAGATACGCAGTATTTT
16 TRBJ2-2 TRBD2 - TRBV27 CASRPLAGANTGELFF TGTGCCAGCAGGCCACTAGCGGGGGCGAACACCGGGGAGCTGTTTTTT
15 TRBJ1-2 - - TRBV18 CASSPGGIRNYGYTF TGTGCCAGCTCACCAGGGGGTATCCGGAACTATGGCTACACCTTC
13 TRBJ2-1 - - TRBV6-1 CSSSPAYSNEQFF TGTTCCAGCAGCCCAGCGTATTCGAATGAGCAGTTCTTC
16 TRBJ2-1 TRBD2 many TRBV7-6 CASGRLAPSDNNEQFF TGTGCCAGCGGGCGACTAGCGCCCTCCGATAACAATGAGCAGTTCTTC